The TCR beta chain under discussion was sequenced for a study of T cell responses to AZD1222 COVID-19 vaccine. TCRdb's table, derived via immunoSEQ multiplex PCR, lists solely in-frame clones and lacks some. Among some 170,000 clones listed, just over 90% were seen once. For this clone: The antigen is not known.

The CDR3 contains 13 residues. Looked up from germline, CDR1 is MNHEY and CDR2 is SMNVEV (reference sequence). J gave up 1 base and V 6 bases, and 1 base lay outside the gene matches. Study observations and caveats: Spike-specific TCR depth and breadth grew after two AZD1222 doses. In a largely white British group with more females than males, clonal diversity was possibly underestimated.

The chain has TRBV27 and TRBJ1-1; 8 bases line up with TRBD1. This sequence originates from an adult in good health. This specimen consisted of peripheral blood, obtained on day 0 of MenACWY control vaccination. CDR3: CASRDRGNTEAFF. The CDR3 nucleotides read TGTGCCAGCAGAGACAGGGGGAACACTGAAGCTTTCTTT.